These T cell receptor beta chains were read from a single sample in a study of blood T cell repertoires in COVID-19. The repertoire was sequenced with immunoSEQ multiplex PCR; TCRdb's copy has only in-frame clones and lacks some. The sample contains about 140,000 clones, 80% to 90% of which appear only once. Input material: peripheral blood. Receptor source: a man in his 60s with active or convalescent COVID-19. The CDR3 runs from the conserved cysteine through the conserved F or W. D genes are given only for firm matches. A row's size may be missing; if present it is once, few, many or a size class.

CASSFIGKNTEAFF,TGTGCCAGCAGCTTTATCGGGAAGAACACTGAAGCTTTCTTT,-,-,TRBV7-9,TRBJ1-1
CASSYSASRGKNIQYF,TGTGCCAGCAGTTACTCTGCCAGCAGGGGTAAAAACATTCAGTACTTC,-,-,TRBV6-5,TRBJ2-4
CASSSPGEGGTYGYTF,TGTGCCAGCAGTTCCCCGGGGGAAGGAGGGACCTATGGCTACACCTTC,-,-,TRBV28,TRBJ1-2
CASSSARWDTQYF,TGTGCCAGCAGCTCCGCCCGGTGGGATACGCAGTATTTT,-,-,TRBV7-3,TRBJ2-3
CASSQGTGSGNTIYF,TGTGCCAGCAGCCAGGGGACAGGGTCTGGAAACACCATATATTTT,TRBD1,-,TRBV7-9,TRBJ1-3
CASSLGRDRLGSYEQYF,TGTGCCAGCAGCTTGGGGCGGGACAGATTAGGCTCCTACGAGCAGTACTTC,-,-,TRBV5-4,TRBJ2-7
CASSVEPGGVIDTQYF,TGTGCCAGCAGCGTAGAACCAGGGGGCGTAATAGATACGCAGTATTTT,TRBD1,-,TRBV9,TRBJ2-3
CASSYSTRGNNSPLHF,TGTGCCAGCAGTTACTCGACAAGGGGGAATAATTCACCCCTCCACTTT,-,-,TRBV6-5,TRBJ1-6
CASRPNRGRDEQYF,TGTGCCAGCAGACCTAACAGGGGAAGGGACGAGCAGTACTTC,TRBD1,once,TRBV6-2/TRBV6-3,TRBJ2-7
CASSLGLADYLYNEQFF,TGTGCCAGCAGCCTGGGACTAGCGGATTACCTCTACAATGAGCAGTTCTTC,TRBD2,-,TRBV7-9,TRBJ2-1
CASSPRQGRTGELFF,TGTGCCAGTAGTCCCCGACAGGGGAGGACCGGGGAGCTGTTTTTT,TRBD1,-,TRBV19,TRBJ2-2
CASRRSGRQNTGELFF,TGTGCCAGCAGACGTAGCGGGAGGCAGAACACCGGGGAGCTGTTTTTT,TRBD2,-,TRBV28,TRBJ2-2
CASGPAGQGYGYTEAFF,TGTGCCAGTGGACCGGCGGGACAGGGGTATGGGTACACTGAAGCTTTCTTT,TRBD1,once,TRBV19,TRBJ1-1
CASSPIRDSQETQYF,TGTGCCAGCAGCCCTATCCGGGACAGCCAAGAGACCCAGTACTTC,TRBD1,-,TRBV5-4,TRBJ2-5
CATSRVNRGQETQYF,TGTGCCACCAGCAGAGTTAACAGGGGGCAAGAGACCCAGTACTTC,TRBD1,-,TRBV15,TRBJ2-5
CASSFWLTSTDTQYF,TGTGCCAGCAGTTTTTGGCTGACAAGCACAGATACGCAGTATTTT,-,-,TRBV27,TRBJ2-3
CASSRDISREQYF,TGTGCCAGCAGTCGGGACATATCAAGAGAGCAGTACTTC,-,-,TRBV6-5,TRBJ2-7
CASSLGTSGKTYF,TGTGCCAGCAGCCTTGGGACTAGCGGGAAGACGTACTTC,TRBD2,-,TRBV3-1/TRBV3-2,TRBJ2-5
CASRKPGRSRGEQYF,TGTGCCAGCAGAAAACCAGGCAGGTCAAGGGGGGAGCAGTACTTC,-,-,TRBV11-2,TRBJ2-7
CASSLAAGLAAGELFF,TGCGCCAGCAGCTTGGCCGCGGGACTAGCTGCCGGGGAGCTGTTTTTT,TRBD2,-,TRBV5-1,TRBJ2-2
CASDDRGLPNEKLFF,TGTGCCAGCGATGACAGGGGCTTGCCTAATGAAAAACTGTTTTTT,TRBD1,-,TRBV2,TRBJ1-4
CASSFGPDRDSYGYTF,TGCGCCAGCAGCTTTGGTCCGGACAGGGATAGCTATGGCTACACCTTC,TRBD1,-,TRBV5-1,TRBJ1-2
CASSPRPDSYGYTF,TGTGCCAGCTCACCACGACCCGACAGCTATGGCTACACCTTC,-,-,TRBV18,TRBJ1-2
CASSLDGSGRNEQFF,TGCGCCAGCAGCTTGGACGGTAGCGGGCGAAATGAGCAGTTCTTC,TRBD2,-,TRBV5-1,TRBJ2-1
CASSDRIGTGGNRETQYF,TGTGCCAGCAGTGATCGTATCGGGACAGGGGGAAATCGGGAGACCCAGTACTTC,TRBD1,-,TRBV25-1,TRBJ2-5
CASSSDREIRYNEQFF,TGTGCCAGCAGTTCGGACAGGGAGATCCGTTACAATGAGCAGTTCTTC,TRBD1,once,TRBV6-2/TRBV6-3,TRBJ2-1
CASSLGTGGPKNIQYF,TGTGCCAGCAGCTTAGGGACAGGGGGCCCCAAAAACATTCAGTACTTC,TRBD1,-,TRBV7-9,TRBJ2-4
CASSSGGIAGNYNEQFF,TGTGCCAGCAGCTCGGGAGGGATAGCGGGGAACTACAATGAGCAGTTCTTC,TRBD2,once,TRBV5-4,TRBJ2-1
CASSPAGTGGNYGYTF,TGTGCCAGCAGCCCAGCCGGGACAGGGGGTAACTATGGCTACACCTTC,TRBD1,once,TRBV7-9,TRBJ1-2
CASSDRGTGELFF,TGTGCCAGCAGTGACCGGGGCACCGGGGAGCTGTTTTTT,-,-,TRBV6-1,TRBJ2-2
CATAGGTNYGYTF,TGTGCCACTGCAGGGGGGACTAACTATGGCTACACCTTC,TRBD1,-,TRBV12-3/TRBV12-4,TRBJ1-2
CASSLGTTGETQYF,TGTGCCAGCAGCTTAGGGACAACTGGAGAGACCCAGTACTTC,-,-,TRBV7-9,TRBJ2-5
CSVEDKGIGSYEQYF,TGCAGCGTTGAAGATAAGGGGATCGGTTCCTACGAGCAGTACTTC,-,-,TRBV29-1,TRBJ2-7